This TCR beta chain is from a study of T cell responses to AZD1222 COVID-19 vaccine (dated by TCRdb to about 2021). Context from the whole study: A total of about 230 trial participants underwent TCR sequencing, of whom about 200 received two doses of AZD1222 and approximately 25 received two doses of the MenACWY control vaccine. Enrollment into the trials was organized by age into subgroups of 18-55, 56-69 and 70-plus years, and those subgroups contained about 160, 30 and 59 TCR-sequenced participants, respectively. Broad study findings and their caveats: Nearly half of unique spike-specific TCRs reportedly recognized epitopes outside regions mutated in the B.1.351 and B.1.1.7 variants. Because no day 14 peak-response samples were available, repertoires were characterized only after the peak T cell response. CD4 TCRs associated with the vaccine covered the entire spike protein, and the dominant responses were in regions 160-218 and 743-854. In the small 56-69-year group, the increase in depth fell short of significance, most likely because of low power. Participants were mostly white British and included more females than males, and it was suggested by the authors that clonal diversity may have been underestimated. Spike-specific TCR breadth and depth rose significantly after two AZD1222 doses compared with day 0 and with MenACWY recipients. Only five to seven AZD1222 recipients were SARS-CoV-2 seropositive at baseline, limiting conclusions about previously exposed vaccinees.

The CDR3 regions of human TCRbeta chains were analyzed by immunosequencing. Per the original workflow: Repertoire TCRs were checked for matches against a reference library of SARS-CoV-2-specific TCRs that had been generated using the MIRA antigen-specificity platform. Breadth was defined as the fraction of unique TCRs that were SARS-CoV-2-associated. Depth was defined as the fraction of total T cells that were SARS-CoV-2-associated. Each spike-specific TCR was assigned to its reactive spike region and to a CD4 or CD8 class using the MIRA data. Log10-transformed breadth and depth values were compared by one-way ANOVA with Sidak's multiple comparisons tests. Drawn from immuneACCESS, this table holds only the in-frame rearrangements with V and J called that TCRdb kept. Clones are partly lost; checked studies trace under half to an unresolved V gene and leave the rest unexplained. Clone size and V and J calls were adopted from that table, with D and trimming inferred from the DNA. This sample holds 120,000 or so clones; 80% to 95% were observed only once. Together, the top ten hold around 4.5% of the sample.

Based on the germline V gene (reference sequence), the CDR1 and CDR2 sequences are MNHEY and SMNVEV. The CDR3 measures 14 amino acids from cysteine to phenylalanine. The entry retains the CDR3 DNA only, 42 bases that are in frame from base 1. The germline ends are 13 bases apart after V is trimmed by 7 bases and J by 3 bases. This clone was detected only once. No cognate antigen has been identified for it. Per-nucleotide qualities are absent, and no much larger clonotype sits a single base away. The sample's time point label is to be understood as: baseline before first vaccination. The treatment or condition label corresponds to: meningococcal conjugate vaccine given as trial control. Vaccinee samples were obtained from the UK trials COV001 and COV002, which included a single-blind randomized controlled phase 2/3 trial of AZD1222 (ChAdOx1 nCoV-19) in healthy adults. Trial participant PBMC samples were collected at day 0 and day 28 after the second dose for TCRbeta chain sequencing.

The origin of this receptor is an adult in good health. This material consisted of peripheral blood, taken on day 0 of MenACWY control vaccination. The rearranged chain carries TRBV27 and TRBJ2-1; the D gene is unclear. Here is the DNA: TGTGCCAGCACCAGAGAAGTGAACTACAATGAGCAGTTCTTC. The encoded protein is CASTREVNYNEQFF.